One and the same sample provided the 15 T cell receptor beta chains below, sequenced in a study of T cells after somatic rescue of genetic block. Repertoires were generated with immunoSEQ multiplex PCR, while TCRdb's copy carries only in-frame clones and drops some. In the table there are 80,000 to 90,000 clones, 85% to 90% of which are singletons. Sequences were obtained from peripheral blood mononuclear cells (PBMCs). The receptors shown here come from a woman aged 18-29 years.

The rearrangement joins TRBV4-1 to TRBJ2-1; a possible D gene is TRBD1 (6 bases). In germline, CDR1 is MGHRA, CDR2 YSYEKL. V lost 1 base, J lost 0 bases, and 13 bases lay in between. This CDR3 is 17 amino acids long. This chain's CDR3 is CASSQVQGHSSYNEQFF. The CDR3 nucleotides read TGCGCCAGCAGCCAAGTACAGGGCCACAGCTCCTACAATGAGCAGTTCTTC.

The V call is TRBV30, the J call TRBJ1-5, with D possibly matching TRBD1 (5 bases). This CDR3 has 14 amino acids. The germline V gene encodes CDR1 GTSNPN and CDR2 SVGIG (reference sequence). Between the trimmed V and J ends, which lost 0 bases and 13 bases, there was a span of 19 bases. The CDR3 loop reads CAWSVRGIRGGQHF. The CDR3 DNA reads as TGTGCCTGGAGTGTACGGGGAATCCGCGGGGGTCAGCATTTT. Based on the CDR3 plus reference TRBV30 and TRBJ1-5, the full variable domain is SQTIHQWPATLVQPVGSPLSLECTVEGTSNPNLYWYRQAAGRGLQLLFYSVGIGQISSEVPQNLSASRPQDRQFILSSKKLLLSDSGFYLCAWSVRGIRGGQHFGDGTRLSIL.

The chain uses TRBV9 and TRBJ1-5; no firm D call. Germline V gene lookup returns CDR1 SGDLS and CDR2 YYNGEE. This CDR3 is built from 15 residues. V lost 0 bases, J lost 0 bases, and 7 bases lay in between. CDR3 region: CASSVDSFSNQPQHF. CDR3 coding DNA: TGTGCCAGCAGCGTAGACTCTTTTAGCAATCAGCCCCAGCATTTT. The variable domain in full, with the rest retrieved from reference TRBV9 and TRBJ1-5, is DSGVTQTPKHLITATGQRVTLRCSPRSGDLSVYWYQQSLDQGLQFLIQYYNGEERAKGNILERFSAQQFPDLHSELNLSSLELGDSALYFCASSVDSFSNQPQHFGDGTRLSIL.

The chain has TRBV5-1 and TRBJ2-1; D is undetermined. Germline CDR1 is SGHRS and CDR2 is YFSETQ. The CDR3 consists of 13 residues. V was pared by 2 bases and J by 3 bases, with 6 bases between. CDR3 loop: CASSFNIYNEQFF. The DNA for the CDR3 is TGCGCCAGCAGCTTTAACATCTACAATGAGCAGTTCTTC.

V usage is TRBV4-1 and J usage is TRBJ2-7; D gene unclear. The CDR3 runs 14 residues. Trimming shortened V by 4 bases and J by 2 bases, and 12 bases separated the two germline ends. CDR1 and CDR2 from the germline V gene are MGHRA and YSYEKL. Here the CDR3 DNA reads TGCGCCAGCAGCCCAGACACCGGACCCTACGAGCAGTACTTC. This codes for CASSPDTGPYEQYF.

This clone occurred a few times. This chain joins TRBV29-1 and TRBJ1-1; weak D call: TRBD1 (5 bases). V gave up 6 bases and J gave up 5 bases, with 7 bases separating them. Germline loops: CDR1 SQVTM, CDR2 ANQGSEA. CDR3 length: 10 residues. The CDR3 DNA is TGCAGCGTCGGGGGAACTGAAGCTTTCTTT. This translates into CSVGGTEAFF.

The genes are TRBV4-3 and TRBJ2-7; D unclear. CDR3 length: 13 amino acids. From germline, CDR1 is LGHNA and CDR2 YSLEER. V lost 3 bases and J 6 bases, leaving 12 bases between the germline ends. This CDR3 reads CASSQTHGTEQYF. DNA of the CDR3: TGCGCCAGCAGCCAGACCCATGGAACCGAGCAGTACTTC.

The chain links TRBV6-6 to TRBJ1-5, with a weak D call TRBD1 (6 bases). The CDR3 spans 12 residues. Between the trimmed V and J ends, which lost 6 bases and 11 bases, there was a span of 14 bases. CDR1 MNHNY and CDR2 SVGAGI come from the germline V gene (reference sequence). The CDR3: CASSKGVESQHF. DNA for the CDR3: TGTGCCAGCAGCAAGGGGGTGGAGTCCCAGCATTTT.

J is TRBJ2-7 and V is TRBV6-1; tentative D call: TRBD1 (6 bases). From germline, CDR1 is MNHNS and CDR2 SASEGT. Trimming removed 5 bases from V and 3 bases from J, with 17 bases in between. The CDR3 covers 15 residues. CDR3 coding DNA: TGTGCCAGCAGTACGACAGGAAACCTGGGCTACGAGCAGTACTTC. Protein sequence: CASSTTGNLGYEQYF.

As for this clone: The same CDR3 arises from other DNA sequences in this sample as well. The chain has TRBV6-6 and TRBJ1-5, with 9 nucleotides matching TRBD1. Trimming cost V 6 bases and J 7 bases; bases outside gene matches: 1. From germline, CDR1 is MNHNY and CDR2 SVGAGI (reference sequence). This CDR3 contains 12 residues. The CDR3 DNA reads as TGTGCCAGCAGCGGACAGGGGCAGCCCCAGCATTTT. It codes for CASSGQGQPQHF.

The chain has TRBV18 and TRBJ2-2; 10 bases are shared with TRBD2. The CDR3 consists of 17 residues. Germline values: CDR1 KGHSH, CDR2 LQKENI. V lost 0 bases, J lost 2 bases, and 3 bases stayed unmatched. CDR3 sequence: CASSPPRTSGNTGELFF. The CDR3 region has the DNA TGTGCCAGCTCACCACCGCGGACTAGCGGTAACACCGGGGAGCTGTTTTTT.

CDR3 in amino acids: CASRPGTGGLYEQYF. CDR3 nucleotides: TGTGCCAGCAGACCCGGGACAGGGGGCCTCTACGAGCAGTACTTC. V usage is TRBV2 and J usage is TRBJ2-7, with 12 bases that match TRBD1. Germline CDR1 and CDR2: SNHLY and FYNNEI. The ends lost 6 bases at V and 3 bases at J; junction bases unmatched: 6. The CDR3 is 15 amino acids. Drawing the rest from reference TRBV2 and TRBJ2-7, the complete variable domain is EPEVTQTPSHQVTQMGQEVILRCVPISNHLYFYWYRQILGQKVEFLVSFYNNEISEKSEIFDDQFSVERPDGSNFTLKIRSTKLEDSAMYFCASRPGTGGLYEQYFGPGTRLTVT.

The chain combines TRBV7-6 with TRBJ2-1; 8 bases match TRBD2. Germline trimming cut 6 bases from V and 4 bases from J; bases unmatched to any gene: 14. Germline V gives CDR1 SGHVS, CDR2 FNYEAQ. The CDR3 length is 17 residues. The DNA of the CDR3 is TGTGCCAGCAGTCCGTTTGGTAGCGGGGATCCTTACAATGAGCAGTTCTTC. This encodes CASSPFGSGDPYNEQFF.

The genes are TRBV6-5 and TRBJ1-5; tentatively, D is TRBD1 (5 bases). Trimming removed 8 bases from V and 1 base from J, with 15 bases in between. Germline CDR1 is MNHEY and CDR2 is SVGAGI. This CDR3 has 15 amino acids. For the CDR3, the DNA is TGTGCCAGCGGTAGGGGTACAACCAGCAATCAGCCCCAGCATTTT. It yields the protein CASGRGTTSNQPQHF.

The CDR3 loop reads CASSPKGSGNEQFF. Here the CDR3 DNA reads TGTGCCAGCTCACCAAAGGGATCGGGGAATGAGCAGTTCTTC. The V and J genes are TRBV18 and TRBJ2-1, with D possibly matching TRBD2 (5 bases). Germline CDR1 reads KGHSH; CDR2 reads LQKENI. This CDR3 contains 14 residues. The V end was cut by 2 bases, the J end by 7 bases, with 12 bases between.